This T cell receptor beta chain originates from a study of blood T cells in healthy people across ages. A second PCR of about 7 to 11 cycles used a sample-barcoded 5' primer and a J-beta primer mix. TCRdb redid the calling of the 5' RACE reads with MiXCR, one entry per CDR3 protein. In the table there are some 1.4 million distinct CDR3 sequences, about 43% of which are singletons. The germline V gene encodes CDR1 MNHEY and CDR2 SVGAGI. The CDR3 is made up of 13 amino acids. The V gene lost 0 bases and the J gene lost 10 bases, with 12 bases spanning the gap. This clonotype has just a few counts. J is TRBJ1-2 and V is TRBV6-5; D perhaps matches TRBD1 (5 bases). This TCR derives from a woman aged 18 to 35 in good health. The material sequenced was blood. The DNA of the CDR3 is TGTGCCAGCAGTTACTCCGACAGTGAGGTCTACACCTTC. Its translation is CASSYSDSEVYTF.